The subject of this entry is one TCR beta chain. Within the sample, other DNA sequences also encode this same CDR3. This sample was taken from a study of blood T cell repertoires in COVID-19. The V end lost 1 base, the J end lost 4 bases, and 14 bases lay between the germline ends. CDR3 length: 15 residues. CDR1 is SGHAT, CDR2 FQNNGV, per germline. Methods used by the authors: Amplifying reference gene primers gave estimates of nucleated cell counts. Measured with immunoSEQ multiplex PCR; TCRdb has only the in-frame clones, and not every one. For V, J and clone size, that table is used; D and trimming come from the DNA. The table lists under 130,000 clones, about 75% of them singletons.

The receptor comes from a man aged 80 or over with acute or convalescent COVID-19. The chain recombines TRBV11-2 with TRBJ2-7; D possibly corresponds to TRBD2 (6 bases). The sample taken for sequencing was peripheral blood. In DNA form, the CDR3 reads TGTGCCAGCAGCTTAGGCCCCCCCGGGGGATACGAGCAGTACTTC. Amino acids: CASSLGPPGGYEQYF.